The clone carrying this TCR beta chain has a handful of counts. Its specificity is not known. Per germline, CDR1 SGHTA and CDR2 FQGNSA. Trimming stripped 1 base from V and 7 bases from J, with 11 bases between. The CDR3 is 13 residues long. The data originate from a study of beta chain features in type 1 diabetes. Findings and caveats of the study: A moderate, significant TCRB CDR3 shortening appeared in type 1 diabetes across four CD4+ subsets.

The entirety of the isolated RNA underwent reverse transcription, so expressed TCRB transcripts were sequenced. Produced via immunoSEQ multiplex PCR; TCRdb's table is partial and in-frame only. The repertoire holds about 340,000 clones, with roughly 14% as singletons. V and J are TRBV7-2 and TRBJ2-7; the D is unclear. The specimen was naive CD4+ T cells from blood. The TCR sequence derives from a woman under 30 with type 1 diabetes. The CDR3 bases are TGTGCCAGCAGCTTAGGGGCCCCGGAGGAGCAGTACGTC. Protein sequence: CASSLGAPEEQYV.